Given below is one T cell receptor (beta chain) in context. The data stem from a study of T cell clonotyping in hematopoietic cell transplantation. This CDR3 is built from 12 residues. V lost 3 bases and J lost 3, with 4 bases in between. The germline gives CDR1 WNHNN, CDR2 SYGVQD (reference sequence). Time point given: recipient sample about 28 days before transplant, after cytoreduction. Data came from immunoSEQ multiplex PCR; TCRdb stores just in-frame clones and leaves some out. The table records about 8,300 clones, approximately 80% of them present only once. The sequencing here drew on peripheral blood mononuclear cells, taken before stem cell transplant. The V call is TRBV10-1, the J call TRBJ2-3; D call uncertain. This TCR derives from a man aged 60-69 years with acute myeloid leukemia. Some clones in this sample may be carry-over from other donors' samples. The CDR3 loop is CASSEGTDTQYF. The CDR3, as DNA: TGCGCCAGCAGTGAAGGTACAGATACGCAGTATTTT.